The rows below give T cell receptor beta chains drawn from one sample of a study of regulatory T cells in long-lasting Graves disease. MiXCR was run by TCRdb on the multiplex PCR reads, yielding one entry per CDR3 protein. The sample shows around 450,000 distinct CDR3 sequences, 20% to 25% of them seen only once. The source was peripheral blood mononuclear cells (PBMCs), collected when the disease was refractory, from a patient treated with antithyroid drugs. These receptors all stem from a female donor with Graves disease. Each CDR3 is given with its conserved first and last residue. A D gene is named only where the DNA matches it firmly. The size entry is marked missing in some rows and otherwise reads once, few, many or a size class.

size,D,J,V,DNA,CDR3
many,NA,TRBJ1-1,TRBV7-9,TGTGCCAGCAGCTTCGACCTCCTCGCAGCTGAAGCTTTCTTT,CASSFDLLAAEAFF
few,NA,TRBJ1-5,TRBV19,TGTGCCAGTAGTATAGCGTCGGGTGATCAGCCCCAGCATTTT,CASSIASGDQPQHF
NA,TRBD2,TRBJ2-7,TRBV5-4,TGTGCCAGCAGCTTGGGAGGTAGCGGGAGTGGATACGAGCAGTACTTC,CASSLGGSGSGYEQYF
NA,TRBD1,TRBJ2-1,TRBV28,TGTGCCAGCAGTCCCAGGGGGCGATTTCGGAATGAGCAGTTCTTC,CASSPRGRFRNEQFF
many,NA,TRBJ1-2,TRBV7-2,TGTGCCAGCAGCTTAGACTTCTTAGGCTACACCTTC,CASSLDFLGYTF
many,NA,TRBJ1-2,TRBV12-3/TRBV12-4,TGTGCCAGCAGTTTAATTGGGGCCCAGGGCTACACCTTC,CASSLIGAQGYTF
NA,TRBD1,TRBJ1-2,TRBV5-1,TGCGCCAGCAGCAAGAGAAGGGACAGGGAGGACTATGGCTACACCTTC,CASSKRRDREDYGYTF
few,TRBD2,TRBJ2-7,TRBV6-5,TGTGCCAGCAGTTACGTGGGACTAGCGGGTCCCTCCTACGAGCAGTACTTC,CASSYVGLAGPSYEQYF
NA,NA,TRBJ2-2,TRBV9,TGTGCCAGCAGCCGGACTGGGTCCACCGGGGAGCTGTTTTTT,CASSRTGSTGELFF
NA,NA,TRBJ1-4,TRBV15,TGTGCCACCAGCAGAACCGGGCCAAGAAGCGAAAAACTGTTTTTT,CATSRTGPRSEKLFF
few,TRBD2,TRBJ2-2,TRBV7-2,TGTGCCAGCAGCTTAGTTATGGCGGGGGGGCCGGCCGGGGAGCTGTTTTTT,CASSLVMAGGPAGELFF
many,TRBD1,TRBJ1-2,TRBV28,TGTGCCAGCAGTCCTAGGACAGGCCTAGTCTATGGCTACACCTTC,CASSPRTGLVYGYTF
many,TRBD2,TRBJ2-5,TRBV7-9,TGTGCCAGCAGCCGTGGGGTAGCGGGGAAACAAGAGACCCAGTACTTC,CASSRGVAGKQETQYF
many,TRBD1,TRBJ1-1,TRBV20-1,TGCAGTGCTAGGCCCCAGGGGGGGAACACTGAAGCTTTCTTT,CSARPQGGNTEAFF
many,NA,TRBJ1-1,TRBV9,TGTGCCAGCAGCGTGGGGCAGGGAACTGAAGCTTTCTTT,CASSVGQGTEAFF
NA,NA,TRBJ2-7,TRBV11-2,TGTGCCAGCAGCTTAGAGCCGGATTCCTCCTACGAGCAGTACTTC,CASSLEPDSSYEQYF
many,NA,TRBJ1-5,TRBV28,TGTGCCAGCAGAAGACCACTCAATCAGCCCCAGCATTTT,CASRRPLNQPQHF
NA,NA,TRBJ1-5,TRBV7-9,TGTGCCAGCAGCCCTGCCCGGGACTGGGTGTTTCAGCCCCAGCATTTT,CASSPARDWVFQPQHF
NA,NA,TRBJ1-1,TRBV7-9,TGTGCCAGCAGGCTGGGAGCCGCGGACACTGAAGCTTTCTTT,CASRLGAADTEAFF
many,NA,TRBJ2-7,TRBV6-1,TGTGCCAGCACGGACCCCACGAAATACGAGCAGTACTTC,CASTDPTKYEQYF
NA,NA,TRBJ2-7,TRBV19,TGTGCCAGTAGTCCAGTAGGGGGTCGGGACGAGCAGTACTTC,CASSPVGGRDEQYF
NA,NA,TRBJ1-6,TRBV4-1,TGCGCCAGCAGCCAAGATTCTCTCAGGGAACGTAATTCACCCCTCCACTTT,CASSQDSLRERNSPLHF
NA,NA,TRBJ2-3,TRBV29-1,TGCAGCGTTTGTTTCGAGGGGTACACAGATACGCAGTATTTT,CSVCFEGYTDTQYF
many,TRBD1,TRBJ1-2,TRBV20-1,TGCAGTGCTAGCCCGGGACAGGATGGCTACACCTTC,CSASPGQDGYTF
few,NA,TRBJ2-5,TRBV5-1,TGCGCCAGCAGGTCAGGGACGGTGGAAGAGACCCAGTACTTC,CASRSGTVEETQYF
few,NA,TRBJ1-2,TRBV12-3/TRBV12-4,TGTGCCAGCAGTTTACAGGGGCCCCTAGGCTACACCTTC,CASSLQGPLGYTF
few,NA,TRBJ1-1,TRBV9,TGTGCCAGCAGCGCAGGGGATGGGAAGACTGAAGCTTTCTTT,CASSAGDGKTEAFF
NA,NA,TRBJ2-5,TRBV7-9,TGTGCCAGCAGCTTAGTTCCCGTAGAGACCCAGTACTTC,CASSLVPVETQYF
NA,NA,TRBJ2-1,TRBV3-1,TGTGCCAGCAGCCAGGCTTCTGGGGACATGTTCTTC,CASSQASGDMFF
once,NA,TRBJ2-3,TRBV28,TGTGCCAGCAGTTTACCTAGCGTGAGCACAGATACGCAGTATTTT,CASSLPSVSTDTQYF
few,NA,TRBJ1-5,TRBV15,TGTGCCACCAGCAGAGTGAGTCGGGTAGAGCAGCCCCAGCATTTT,CATSRVSRVEQPQHF
NA,TRBD1,TRBJ2-1,TRBV11-2,TGTGCCAGCAGCTTAGATCCCGGACAGGGTGGGTTCTTC,CASSLDPGQGGFF
many,NA,TRBJ1-1,TRBV28,TGTGCCAGCAGTTTACCGCAGCACACTGAAGCTTTCTTT,CASSLPQHTEAFF
NA,NA,TRBJ2-3,TRBV20-1,TGCAGTGCTAGAGAGCTGATGGGGATAAGCACAGATACGCAGTATTTT,CSARELMGISTDTQYF
few,NA,TRBJ1-1,TRBV30,TGTGCCTGGAGTTCTCTCGGGACGGAGAAGAACACTGAAGCTTTCTTT,CAWSSLGTEKNTEAFF
many,NA,TRBJ1-6,TRBV28,TGTGCCAGCAGGGCGGACATCGATTCACCCCTCCACTTT,CASRADIDSPLHF
many,NA,TRBJ1-1,TRBV24-1,TGTGCCACCAGTGATTTGCTGTGGACTTCCAGGAGGGGCACTGAAGCTTTCTTT,CATSDLLWTSRRGTEAFF
NA,TRBD1,TRBJ1-1,TRBV7-9,TGTGCCAGCAGCTTCCCTCGGGACAGGGCAGGACCGAACACTGAAGCTTTCTTT,CASSFPRDRAGPNTEAFF
many,TRBD2,TRBJ2-5,TRBV6-1,TGTGCCAGCAGCCTCGGGGTAGCGGGAGAAGGAGAGACCCAGTACTTC,CASSLGVAGEGETQYF
NA,NA,TRBJ2-2,TRBV7-8,TGTGCCAGCAGCTTAGGTATTGCGCGGGACACCGGGGAGCTGTTTTTT,CASSLGIARDTGELFF